One T cell receptor beta chain is described in this entry. TCRdb's table, derived via immunoSEQ multiplex PCR, lists solely in-frame clones and lacks some. The sample gives 270,000 or so clones, 89% of which show up once; 0.85% to 1% is in the top ten. This entry is derived from a study of blood T cell repertoires in COVID-19. This CDR3 spans 14 amino acids. Germline V gene lookup returns CDR1 SGHTA and CDR2 FQGTGA. With V trimmed by 2 bases and J by 5 bases, 2 bases remained unmatched. Sequences were obtained from peripheral blood. The chain combines TRBV7-3 with TRBJ2-4, with TRBD1 identical over 8 bases. This receptor was identified in a woman in her 40s who had recovered from COVID-19. CDR3 protein: CASSLGQGENIQYF. The CDR3 coding sequence is TGTGCCAGCAGCTTAGGACAGGGCGAAAACATTCAGTACTTC.